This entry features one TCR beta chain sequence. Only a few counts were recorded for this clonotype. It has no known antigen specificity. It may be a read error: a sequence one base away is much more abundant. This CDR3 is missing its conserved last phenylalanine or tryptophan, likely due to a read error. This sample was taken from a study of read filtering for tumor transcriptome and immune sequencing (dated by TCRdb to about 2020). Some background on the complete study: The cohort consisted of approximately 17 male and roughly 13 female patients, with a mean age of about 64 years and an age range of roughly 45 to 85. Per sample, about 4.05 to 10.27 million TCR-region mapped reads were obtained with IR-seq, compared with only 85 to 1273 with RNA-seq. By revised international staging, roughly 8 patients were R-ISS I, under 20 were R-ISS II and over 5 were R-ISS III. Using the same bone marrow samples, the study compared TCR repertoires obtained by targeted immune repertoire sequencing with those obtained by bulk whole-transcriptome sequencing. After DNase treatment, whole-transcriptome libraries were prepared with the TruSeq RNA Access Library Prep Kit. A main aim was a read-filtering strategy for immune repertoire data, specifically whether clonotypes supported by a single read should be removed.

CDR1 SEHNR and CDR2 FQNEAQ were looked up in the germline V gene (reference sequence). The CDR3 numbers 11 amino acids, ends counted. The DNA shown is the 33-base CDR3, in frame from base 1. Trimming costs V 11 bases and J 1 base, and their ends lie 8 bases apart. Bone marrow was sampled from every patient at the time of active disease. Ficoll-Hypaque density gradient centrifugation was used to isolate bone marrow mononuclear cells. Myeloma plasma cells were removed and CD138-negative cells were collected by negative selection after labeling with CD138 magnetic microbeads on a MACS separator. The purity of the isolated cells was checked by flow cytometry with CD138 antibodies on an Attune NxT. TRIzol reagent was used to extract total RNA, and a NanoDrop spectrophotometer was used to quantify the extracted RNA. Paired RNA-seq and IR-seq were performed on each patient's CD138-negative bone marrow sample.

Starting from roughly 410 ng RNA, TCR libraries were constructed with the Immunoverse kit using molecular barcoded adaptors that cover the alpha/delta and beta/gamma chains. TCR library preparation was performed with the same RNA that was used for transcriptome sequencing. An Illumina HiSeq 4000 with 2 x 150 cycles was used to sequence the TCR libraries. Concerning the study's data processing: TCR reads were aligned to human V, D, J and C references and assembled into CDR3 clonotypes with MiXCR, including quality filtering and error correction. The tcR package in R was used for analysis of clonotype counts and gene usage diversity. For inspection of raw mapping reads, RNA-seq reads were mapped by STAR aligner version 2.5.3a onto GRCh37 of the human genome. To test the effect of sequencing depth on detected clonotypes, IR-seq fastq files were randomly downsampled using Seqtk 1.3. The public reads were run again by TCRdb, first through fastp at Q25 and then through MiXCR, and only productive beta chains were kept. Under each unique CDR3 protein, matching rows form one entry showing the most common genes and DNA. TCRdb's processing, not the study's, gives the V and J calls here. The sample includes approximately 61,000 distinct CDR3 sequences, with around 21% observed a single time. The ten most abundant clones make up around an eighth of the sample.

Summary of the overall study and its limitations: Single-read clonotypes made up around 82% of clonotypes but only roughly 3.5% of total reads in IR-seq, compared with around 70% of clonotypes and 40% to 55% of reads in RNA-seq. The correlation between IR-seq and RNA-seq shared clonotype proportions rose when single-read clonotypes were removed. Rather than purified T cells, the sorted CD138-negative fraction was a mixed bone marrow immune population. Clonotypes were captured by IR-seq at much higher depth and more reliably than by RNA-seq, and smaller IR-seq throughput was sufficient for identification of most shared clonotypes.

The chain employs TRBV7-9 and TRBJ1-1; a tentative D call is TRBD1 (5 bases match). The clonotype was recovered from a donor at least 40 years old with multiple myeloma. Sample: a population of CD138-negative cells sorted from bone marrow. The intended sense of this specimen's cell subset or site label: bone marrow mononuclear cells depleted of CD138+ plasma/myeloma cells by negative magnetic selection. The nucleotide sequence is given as TGTGCCCCGGGGGGGAACACTGAAGCTTTCCTT. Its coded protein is CAPGGNTEAFL.